This is a list of T cell receptor beta chains from one sample in a study of sequential checkpoint blockade in melanoma. Profiling relied on immunoSEQ multiplex PCR, and the TCRdb table lists in-frame clones only, not all of them. The sample has 20,000 to 25,000 clones; about four fifths are singletons. Sample: CD8+ T cells sorted from blood (inferred from file names), taken from a patient given nivolumab and ipilimumab in sequence. The receptor source for this set is a human donor with melanoma. The CDR3 runs from the conserved cysteine through the conserved F or W. Fields, in order: clone size, J gene, V gene, CDR3 protein. Size values are once, few and many counts, or a class for expanded clones, and some rows have none.

clone size: -
J gene: TRBJ1-1
V gene: TRBV15
CDR3 protein: CATSPGGVSTEAFF

clone size: -
J gene: TRBJ2-5
V gene: TRBV11-2
CDR3 protein: CASSVQGRETQYF

clone size: -
J gene: TRBJ2-1
V gene: TRBV30
CDR3 protein: CAWTLGLNNEQFF

clone size: few
J gene: TRBJ1-3
V gene: TRBV25-1
CDR3 protein: CASSAQGFGNTIYF

clone size: -
J gene: TRBJ2-1
V gene: TRBV5-1
CDR3 protein: CASSGTSGFRNEQFF

clone size: -
J gene: TRBJ2-3
V gene: TRBV4-2
CDR3 protein: CASSGDFERSGKQYF

clone size: -
J gene: TRBJ1-1
V gene: TRBV14
CDR3 protein: CASSHTDRVYTEAFF

clone size: -
J gene: TRBJ1-2
V gene: TRBV28
CDR3 protein: CASSLWAGEGYTF

clone size: -
J gene: TRBJ2-5
V gene: TRBV5-4
CDR3 protein: CASSWRDSQETQYF

clone size: once
J gene: TRBJ1-6
V gene: TRBV7-2
CDR3 protein: CAEAPISSPLHF

clone size: -
J gene: TRBJ2-1
V gene: TRBV5-4
CDR3 protein: CASSSGASGNNEQFF

clone size: few
J gene: TRBJ1-4
V gene: TRBV6-6
CDR3 protein: CASSPGQNANEKLFF

clone size: -
J gene: TRBJ1-5
V gene: TRBV28
CDR3 protein: CASSPGGANQPQHF

clone size: once
J gene: TRBJ2-3
V gene: TRBV29-1
CDR3 protein: CSVGRGRETDTQYF

clone size: -
J gene: TRBJ2-7
V gene: TRBV7-9
CDR3 protein: CASSLSGRFAEEQYF

clone size: -
J gene: TRBJ2-3
V gene: TRBV28
CDR3 protein: CASSLLRDRGTSGSSDTQYF

clone size: -
J gene: TRBJ1-1
V gene: TRBV6-1
CDR3 protein: CASNHGGGIGAFF

clone size: -
J gene: TRBJ1-2
V gene: TRBV10-3
CDR3 protein: CAISESGGYGYTF

clone size: -
J gene: TRBJ2-1
V gene: TRBV7-3
CDR3 protein: CASSPGDVAYNEQFF

clone size: -
J gene: TRBJ2-2
V gene: TRBV28
CDR3 protein: CASSLRTGIGELFF

clone size: -
J gene: TRBJ2-7
V gene: TRBV5-1
CDR3 protein: CASSRTSGLYEQYF

clone size: -
J gene: TRBJ2-3
V gene: TRBV7-2
CDR3 protein: CASSLDMWGGGSDTQYF

clone size: -
J gene: TRBJ1-1
V gene: TRBV29-1
CDR3 protein: CSAFSGGTEAFF

clone size: -
J gene: TRBJ1-2
V gene: TRBV28
CDR3 protein: CASSLTGASNYGYTF

clone size: few
J gene: TRBJ1-2
V gene: TRBV28
CDR3 protein: CASKDRGGDGYTF

clone size: -
J gene: TRBJ2-1
V gene: TRBV6-6
CDR3 protein: CASLGSSSYNEQFF

clone size: -
J gene: TRBJ1-6
V gene: TRBV30
CDR3 protein: CAWSGTGYNSPLHF

clone size: -
J gene: TRBJ1-4
V gene: TRBV28
CDR3 protein: CASSLPTVKLFF

clone size: -
J gene: TRBJ2-1
V gene: TRBV7-8
CDR3 protein: CASSHSGRGTANEQFF

clone size: -
J gene: TRBJ2-3
V gene: TRBV27
CDR3 protein: CASSLGLAGYTQYF

clone size: -
J gene: TRBJ2-5
V gene: TRBV5-1
CDR3 protein: CASTGTSRRETQYF

clone size: -
J gene: TRBJ2-1
V gene: TRBV27
CDR3 protein: CASSGDSLANNEQFF

clone size: -
J gene: TRBJ2-7
V gene: TRBV7-2
CDR3 protein: CASSPSYEQYF

clone size: -
J gene: TRBJ1-3
V gene: TRBV4-3
CDR3 protein: CASSQDPAGGRNTIYF

clone size: -
J gene: TRBJ1-1
V gene: TRBV5-6
CDR3 protein: CASSSRTGEAFF

clone size: -
J gene: TRBJ2-3
V gene: TRBV5-6
CDR3 protein: CASSSVAGGGTDTQYF

clone size: -
J gene: TRBJ2-7
V gene: TRBV14
CDR3 protein: CASSHSLAGKSYEQYF

clone size: -
J gene: TRBJ2-7
V gene: TRBV28
CDR3 protein: CASSFNRGKYEQYF

clone size: -
J gene: TRBJ2-5
V gene: TRBV7-8
CDR3 protein: CASSSGQRQGRQETQYF